The TCR beta chain described here comes from a study of post-analysis software for immune sequencing data. General study findings and limits: With TRBV5-6, TRBV5-1 and TRBV20-1 included, several TRBV segments were more frequent in patients than in controls. Controls significantly exceeded multiple sclerosis patients in normalized Chao1 diversity.

This clonotype appeared a few times. Its target is unknown. This CDR3 contains 14 residues. V was clipped by 1 base and J by 0 bases, with 7 bases between them. Germline assignment: CDR1 LGHDT and CDR2 YNNKEL (reference sequence). Presence of unique molecular identifiers characterized the TCR beta cDNA libraries. From about 1 to 10 million T cells, roughly 530,000 cDNA molecules were obtained. TCRdb passed the PCR reads through MiXCR, listing each CDR3 protein once. The table includes roughly 540,000 distinct CDR3 sequences, 34% detected once. Sequencing was carried out using blood. This clonotype was obtained from a girl aged 2 to 17 with multiple sclerosis. This chain uses TRBV3-1 with TRBJ2-7; D unclear. CDR3 region: CASSQGSPSYEQYF. CDR3 DNA: TGTGCCAGCAGCCAAGGGTCGCCCTCCTACGAGCAGTACTTC.